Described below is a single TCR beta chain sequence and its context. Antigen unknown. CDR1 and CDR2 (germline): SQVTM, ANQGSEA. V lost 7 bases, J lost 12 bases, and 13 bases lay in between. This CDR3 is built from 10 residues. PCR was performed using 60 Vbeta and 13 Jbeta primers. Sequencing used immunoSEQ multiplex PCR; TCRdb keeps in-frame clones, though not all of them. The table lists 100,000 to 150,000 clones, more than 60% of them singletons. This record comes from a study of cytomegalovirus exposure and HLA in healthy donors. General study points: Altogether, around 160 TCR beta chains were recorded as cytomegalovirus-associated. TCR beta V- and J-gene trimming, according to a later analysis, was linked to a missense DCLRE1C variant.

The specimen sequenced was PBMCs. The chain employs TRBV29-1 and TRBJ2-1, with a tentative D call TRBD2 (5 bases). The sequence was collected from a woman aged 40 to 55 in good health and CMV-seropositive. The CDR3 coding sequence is TGCAGCGCCCTCGGGGTAGGGCAGTTCTTC. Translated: CSALGVGQFF.